Each of the 16 T cell receptor beta chains below was sequenced from the same sample in a study of T cells in Graves' hyperthyroidism and ophthalmopathy. The CDR3 regions of TCR beta were amplified from RNA transcripts. During a first-round RT-PCR of the TCR CDR3, the HTBI primer set was used. TCRdb reprocessed the multiplex PCR reads with MiXCR, giving one entry per CDR3 protein. Of 650,000 to 800,000 distinct CDR3 sequences in the sample, roughly 46% were seen once. Sequenced: peripheral blood or thyroid tissue (not recorded which). These TCRs come from an adult man with Graves' disease, either hyperthyroidism or ophthalmopathy (not recorded which).

V and J are TRBV12-3 or TRBV12-4 and TRBJ1-4; D remains ambiguous. The CDR3 is made up of 14 amino acids. V gave up 3 bases and J gave up 3 bases, with 8 bases separating them. The CDR3 region has the DNA TGTGCCAGCAGTTTTACTGGTTCTAATGAAAAACTGTTTTTT. It specifies CASSFTGSNEKLFF.

For this clonotype: A much larger clone sits a single nucleotide away, making a read error possible. V usage is TRBV20-1 and J usage is TRBJ1-4; the match to TRBD1 covers 7 bases. In germline, CDR1 is DFQATT, CDR2 SNEGSKA (reference sequence). This CDR3 region has 14 residues. CDR3 in DNA: TGCAATGCGGGACCGGGACAGTTTAATGAAAAACTGTTTTTT. This codes for CNAGPGQFNEKLFF.

The sample holds many counts of this clonotype. V is TRBV7-9 and J is TRBJ1-3; 8 bases map to TRBD1. The length of the CDR3 is 15 residues. The V and J ends lost 5 bases and 3 bases, in that order; junction bases with no gene match: 6. CDR1 and CDR2 from the germline V gene are SEHNR and FQNEAQ (reference sequence). CDR3 nucleotide sequence: TGTGCCAGCAGCACGACAGGGGAACTTGGAAACACCATATATTTT. As protein: CASSTTGELGNTIYF.

This clonotype has a handful of counts. The CDR3 DNA is TGTGCCAGCAGTTTCGGGGTGGCTTTCCAAGAGACCCAGTACTTC. Translation gives CASSFGVAFQETQYF. The chain links TRBV6-5 to TRBJ2-5, with D perhaps matching TRBD2 (5 bases). V lost 4 bases to trimming and J lost 1 base, with 13 bases between them. The CDR3 is 15 amino acids. Germline V gives CDR1 MNHEY, CDR2 SVGAGI.

Ten or more counts support this clonotype. The CDR3 loop is CSAAPPWGDTEAFF. The CDR3 bases are TGCAGTGCTGCGCCCCCTTGGGGGGACACTGAAGCTTTCTTT. The rearrangement links TRBV20-1 to TRBJ1-1; weak D call: TRBD1 (5 bases). The CDR3 length is 14 residues. The V end was cut by 5 bases, the J end by 3 bases, with 16 bases between. Germline V gives CDR1 DFQATT, CDR2 SNEGSKA (reference sequence).

J is TRBJ1-5 and V is TRBV6-1, with 8 positions matching TRBD1. From germline, CDR1 is MNHNS and CDR2 SASEGT. The CDR3 runs to 19 residues. Germline trimming cut 4 bases from V and 6 bases from J; bases unmatched to any gene: 20. The CDR3: CASSGQIGTGLRQGQPQHF. The CDR3 DNA reads TGTGCCAGCAGTGGGCAAATCGGGACAGGCCTCCGTCAAGGTCAGCCCCAGCATTTT.

This clonotype was counted a few times. This chain uses TRBV11-2 with TRBJ1-1, with 7 positions matching TRBD1. CDR1 and CDR2 from the germline V gene are SGHAT and FQNNGV. Unmatched junction bases numbered 10, after V lost 5 bases and J lost 1 base. There are 16 residues in the CDR3. In DNA form, the CDR3 reads TGTGCCAGCAGCCCTACTAGGGACAGCCCGAACACTGAAGCTTTCTTT. It codes for CASSPTRDSPNTEAFF.

About this clonotype: A clone one base away is much larger, so this may be a read error. This chain uses TRBV7-2 with TRBJ2-6; 7 bases match TRBD1. The CDR3 loop spans 15 amino acids. Per germline, CDR1 SGHTA and CDR2 FQGNSA. V gave up 7 bases and J gave up 2 bases; unmatched junction bases: 5. CDR3 loop: CASTLQGTGANVLTF. As DNA, the CDR3 is TGTGCCAGCACCCTACAGGGGACTGGGGCCAACGTCCTGACTTTC.

The gene calls are TRBV2 and TRBJ2-3; 7 bases align to TRBD2. The CDR3 runs to 15 residues. Germline V lookup: CDR1 SNHLY, CDR2 FYNNEI. V shed 3 bases, J shed 0 bases, and the junction held 3 bases outside the gene matches. The CDR3 sequence is CASSDGRGSTDTQYF. CDR3 nucleotide sequence: TGTGCCAGCAGTGATGGGCGGGGGAGCACAGATACGCAGTATTTT.

The chain uses TRBV20-1 and TRBJ2-7, with 7 bases identical to TRBD1. CDR1 and CDR2 (germline): DFQATT, SNEGSKA (reference sequence). V trimming: 0 bases; J trimming: 6 bases; junction bases outside the gene matches: 2. The CDR3 spans 12 residues. CDR3 residues: CSARDQGVEQYF. The CDR3, as DNA: TGCAGTGCTAGAGACCAGGGGGTCGAGCAGTACTTC.

This clonotype occurred many times. The chain joins TRBV29-1 to TRBJ1-1; D gene unclear. V lost 4 bases to trimming and J lost 4 bases, with 13 bases between them. The CDR3 consists of 13 residues. Germline V lookup: CDR1 SQVTM, CDR2 ANQGSEA. The CDR3 here is CSVVFPGPTEAFF. CDR3 DNA: TGCAGCGTTGTCTTCCCGGGCCCCACTGAAGCTTTCTTT.

This clonotype was seen ten or more times. The J gene is TRBJ1-1, the V gene TRBV10-3; 9 bases match TRBD1. After removal of 4 bases from V and 2 bases from J, the junction contained 2 bases not matched to a gene. The CDR3 totals 14 residues. Germline-derived CDR1 and CDR2 are ENHRY and SYGVKD. The chain's CDR3 is CAISGGQGNTEAFF. CDR3 coding DNA: TGTGCCATCAGTGGGGGACAGGGAAACACTGAAGCTTTCTTT.

The chain carries TRBV29-1 and TRBJ2-7, with TRBD2 matching 14 bases. The germline V gene has CDR1 SQVTM and CDR2 ANQGSEA. Trimming took 7 bases from V and 5 from J; bases not matched to a gene: 13. The CDR3 sequence is 16 residues long. The CDR3 bases are TGCAGCGCCGTGACTAGCGGGAGGGGTTCTTTCAACGAGCAGTACTTC. Its protein product is CSAVTSGRGSFNEQYF.

Comments on this clonotype: This may come from a read error, since a much larger clone is one base off. The rearrangement joins TRBV2 to TRBJ1-3; 8 bases fit TRBD1. Per germline, CDR1 SNHLY and CDR2 FYNNEI. The CDR3 runs to 11 residues. CDR3 amino acids: CAKQGGNTTYF. CDR3 DNA sequence: TGTGCCAAACAGGGGGGAAACACCACATATTTT.

A word on this clonotype: Its ends do not fully match the called genes, so a read error is possible. Here the CDR3 reads CASSLREGAQPQHF. The CDR3 region has the DNA TGTGCCAGCAGTTTGAGAGAAGGGGCTCAGCCCCAGCATTTT. The chain is built from TRBV10-3 and TRBJ1-5; the D gene is possibly TRBD1 (5 bases). The CDR3 has 14 residues. Germline V gene data show CDR1 as ENHRY and CDR2 as SYGVKD.

This clonotype has a handful of counts. This sequence joins TRBV7-8 and TRBJ1-1; no clear D gene. Germline assignment: CDR1 SGHVS and CDR2 FQNEAQ. The CDR3 sequence is 14 residues long. V shed 1 base and J shed 7 bases, with 13 bases lying between them. The CDR3 region is CASSLEGRRGEAFF. The CDR3 coding sequence is TGTGCCAGCAGCTTAGAGGGCAGGCGGGGTGAAGCTTTCTTT. The whole variable domain, remainder taken from reference TRBV7-8 and TRBJ1-1, is GAGVSQSPRYKVAKRGQDVALRCDPISGHVSLFWYQQALGQGPEFLTYFQNEAQLDKSGLPSDRFFAERPEGSVSTLKIQRTQQEDSAVYLCASSLEGRRGEAFFGQGTRLTVV.